This is a list of T cell receptor beta chains from one sample in a study of radiotherapy plus CTLA-4 blockade in lung cancer. The method was immunoSEQ multiplex PCR; TCRdb's version includes in-frame clones alone and lacks a portion of them. The sample lists about 62,000 clones, approximately 77% seen once, with 4% to 5% in the top ten. The sample in question was peripheral blood, obtained from a patient treated with radiotherapy plus ipilimumab. Receptors originate from a human donor with non-small cell lung cancer who had a complete response to radiotherapy plus ipilimumab. Both conserved end residues are part of each CDR3. A D gene is named only where the DNA matches it firmly. Clone sizes are given selectively: once, few, many, or a class where the clone is expanded.

D: -; size: -; V: TRBV15; J: TRBJ1-3; DNA: TGTGCCACCAGCAGAAGCTCTCGGGGGCAGGGAAACACCATATATTTT; CDR3: CATSRSSRGQGNTIYF
D: TRBD1; size: -; V: TRBV5-6; J: TRBJ1-4; DNA: TGTGCCAGCAGCCGAGACAGGGGGCTGTCTAATGAAAAACTGTTTTTT; CDR3: CASSRDRGLSNEKLFF
D: -; size: once; V: TRBV7-2; J: TRBJ1-5; DNA: TGTGCCAGCAGCTTAGACAGGGCGTATTCTCAGCCCCAGCATTTT; CDR3: CASSLDRAYSQPQHF
D: -; size: -; V: TRBV7-2; J: TRBJ1-5; DNA: TGTGCCAGCAGCTTAAAAGAAGGGGGGGATAGCAATCAGCCCCAGCATTTT; CDR3: CASSLKEGGDSNQPQHF
D: -; size: -; V: TRBV5-4; J: TRBJ2-6; DNA: TGTGCCAGCAGCTCCGGCTGGGGCCGACACCGCTCTGGGGCCAACGTCCTGACTTTC; CDR3: CASSSGWGRHRSGANVLTF
D: -; size: -; V: TRBV9; J: TRBJ2-2; DNA: TGTGCCAGCAGCGTACGGGGAACCGACACCGGGGAGCTGTTTTTT; CDR3: CASSVRGTDTGELFF
D: -; size: -; V: TRBV7-2; J: TRBJ1-4; DNA: TGTGCCAGCAGCCCAGGTGGACCTAATGAAAAACTGTTTTTT; CDR3: CASSPGGPNEKLFF
D: -; size: -; V: TRBV9; J: TRBJ2-3; DNA: TGTGCCAGCAGCGTAGGCGTGAACACAGATACGCAGTATTTT; CDR3: CASSVGVNTDTQYF
D: -; size: -; V: TRBV18; J: TRBJ1-2; DNA: TGTGCCAGCTCACCGGACTTCGCTGGCGGTTATGGCTACACCTTC; CDR3: CASSPDFAGGYGYTF
D: -; size: -; V: TRBV5-1; J: TRBJ2-3; DNA: TGCGCCAGCAGCTTGGCCGGGAGTGAAGATACGCAGTATTTT; CDR3: CASSLAGSEDTQYF
D: -; size: once; V: TRBV5-4; J: TRBJ2-6; DNA: TGTGCCAGCAGCTTGTCTGTGGATGGGGCCAACGTCCTGACTTTC; CDR3: CASSLSVDGANVLTF
D: -; size: -; V: TRBV5-1; J: TRBJ2-7; DNA: TGCGCCAGCAGAGACGGACAGCTCTCCTACGAGCAGTACTTC; CDR3: CASRDGQLSYEQYF
D: -; size: -; V: TRBV27; J: TRBJ2-6; DNA: TGTGCCAGCAGTGCTACCGGGACTCAACGGGGCTCTGGGGCCAACGTCCTGACTTTC; CDR3: CASSATGTQRGSGANVLTF
D: TRBD1; size: -; V: TRBV9; J: TRBJ2-1; DNA: TGTGCCAGCAGCCGACAGGGGAATTCGATAGGCAATGAGCAGTTCTTC; CDR3: CASSRQGNSIGNEQFF
D: -; size: -; V: TRBV13; J: TRBJ1-4; DNA: TGTGCCAGCAGCTTCCGTTCAGGGGCAACTAATGAAAAACTGTTTTTT; CDR3: CASSFRSGATNEKLFF
D: -; size: -; V: TRBV7-2; J: TRBJ1-2; DNA: TGTGCCAGCAGCTACGACAGCCAGCTGGGCTACACCTTC; CDR3: CASSYDSQLGYTF
D: -; size: -; V: TRBV7-8; J: TRBJ2-1; DNA: TGTGCCAGCAGCCGCACTAGCAGCTATGAGCAGTTCTTC; CDR3: CASSRTSSYEQFF
D: -; size: -; V: TRBV27; J: TRBJ2-3; DNA: TGTGCCAGCAGTTTTACCCGGCAGTCAGATACGCAGTATTTT; CDR3: CASSFTRQSDTQYF
D: TRBD1; size: -; V: TRBV4-3; J: TRBJ1-2; DNA: TGCGCCAGCAGCCCGGGACAGGGACTACAAGGCTACACCTTC; CDR3: CASSPGQGLQGYTF
D: TRBD2; size: -; V: TRBV9; J: TRBJ2-2; DNA: TGTGCCAGCAGCGTCCCGGGGGGGCAAGCCGGGGAGCTGTTTTTT; CDR3: CASSVPGGQAGELFF
D: -; size: -; V: TRBV11-2; J: TRBJ2-6; DNA: TGTGCCAGCAGCTTAAGGTCAGGTTGGGGGGCCAACGTCCTGACTTTC; CDR3: CASSLRSGWGANVLTF
D: -; size: -; V: TRBV2; J: TRBJ1-1; DNA: TGTGCCAGCAACGGACAGATGAACACTGAAGCTTTCTTT; CDR3: CASNGQMNTEAFF
D: TRBD2; size: -; V: TRBV11-2; J: TRBJ2-3; DNA: TGTGCCAGCAGCTTATCCGGGACTACAACCTTAAGCACAGATACGCAGTATTTT; CDR3: CASSLSGTTTLSTDTQYF
D: -; size: -; V: TRBV18; J: TRBJ1-5; DNA: TGTGCCAGCTCACCATATAGGTCTGGACTAGTCAATCAGCCCCAGCATTTT; CDR3: CASSPYRSGLVNQPQHF
D: -; size: -; V: TRBV7-2; J: TRBJ2-1; DNA: TGTGCCAGCAGCTTAGAGGGGTCAGATGAGCAGTTCTTC; CDR3: CASSLEGSDEQFF
D: TRBD1; size: -; V: TRBV19; J: TRBJ1-1; DNA: TGTGCCAGTAGTAGGGTAAAGGGACAGGGGTTCTCTGAAGCTTTCTTT; CDR3: CASSRVKGQGFSEAFF
D: -; size: -; V: TRBV7-2; J: TRBJ2-7; DNA: TGTGCCAGCAGCCCGCCGGGACAAGGATCCTACGAGCAGTACTTC; CDR3: CASSPPGQGSYEQYF
D: TRBD1; size: -; V: TRBV6-4; J: TRBJ1-5; DNA: TGTGCCAGCAGTGAAACAGGGGGCGCGAATCAGCCCCAGCATTTT; CDR3: CASSETGGANQPQHF
D: -; size: -; V: TRBV11-2; J: TRBJ2-3; DNA: TGTGCCAGCATTGCCCGGGGGGCCCAAGATACGCAGTATTTT; CDR3: CASIARGAQDTQYF
D: -; size: -; V: TRBV19; J: TRBJ1-5; DNA: TGTGCCAGTAGTATAGTAGGCTTGGGCAATCAGCCCCAGCATTTT; CDR3: CASSIVGLGNQPQHF
D: -; size: -; V: TRBV5-1; J: TRBJ2-3; DNA: TGCGCCAGCAGTTTTCAGCAGCTTAGCACAGATACGCAGTATTTT; CDR3: CASSFQQLSTDTQYF
D: -; size: once; V: TRBV11-2; J: TRBJ2-1; DNA: TGTGCCAGCAGTAACCGCCCGGCCCCTGAGCAGTTCTTC; CDR3: CASSNRPAPEQFF
D: -; size: -; V: TRBV19; J: TRBJ1-5; DNA: TGTGCCAGTAGTATAGGACGGGGAGGGCGTCAGCCCCAGCATTTT; CDR3: CASSIGRGGRQPQHF
D: -; size: -; V: TRBV10-3; J: TRBJ2-7; DNA: TGTGCCATCAGTGAGTCATTAGGGTACGAGCAGTACTTC; CDR3: CAISESLGYEQYF
D: -; size: -; V: TRBV5-4; J: TRBJ1-1; DNA: TGTGCCAGCAGCTTGTACGGGAGGGGGAACACTGAAGCTTTCTTT; CDR3: CASSLYGRGNTEAFF
D: -; size: -; V: TRBV5-1; J: TRBJ2-3; DNA: TGCGCCAGCAGCTTGGTCGGGGTGAGCACAGATACGCAGTATTTT; CDR3: CASSLVGVSTDTQYF
D: TRBD2; size: -; V: TRBV7-2; J: TRBJ2-3; DNA: TGTGCCAGCAGCCCAGGGACTAGCGGGGGCGGGCAGTATTTT; CDR3: CASSPGTSGGGQYF
D: TRBD1; size: once; V: TRBV7-2; J: TRBJ1-2; DNA: TGTGCCAGCTTAGACAGGGGGCGGAACGATGGCTACACCTTC; CDR3: CASLDRGRNDGYTF
D: -; size: -; V: TRBV9; J: TRBJ2-1; DNA: TGTGCCAGCAGCGTAGCGCTAGCGAGTTACAATGAGCAGTTCTTC; CDR3: CASSVALASYNEQFF
D: -; size: -; V: TRBV2; J: TRBJ2-2; DNA: TGTGCCAGCAGTGATGGGGTTACCACCGGGGAGCTGTTTTTT; CDR3: CASSDGVTTGELFF
D: -; size: few; V: TRBV9; J: TRBJ2-7; DNA: TGTGCCAGCAGCGTAGTAGGAGGTGAGCAGTACTTC; CDR3: CASSVVGGEQYF
D: -; size: -; V: TRBV30; J: TRBJ1-3; DNA: TGTGCCTGGAGTGGGGGGAGGGGAATATATGCCTCTGGAAACACCATATATTTT; CDR3: CAWSGGRGIYASGNTIYF
D: TRBD2; size: once; V: TRBV18; J: TRBJ2-3; DNA: TGTGCCAGCTCACCACCTCTAGCGGGGGGTTCTAGCACAGATACGCAGTATTTT; CDR3: CASSPPLAGGSSTDTQYF
D: TRBD2; size: -; V: TRBV25-1; J: TRBJ2-5; DNA: TGTGCCAGCAGTGAGGGGGGACTAGTAAGAGAGACCCAGTACTTC; CDR3: CASSEGGLVRETQYF
D: TRBD2; size: -; V: TRBV11-3; J: TRBJ2-3; DNA: TGTGCCATTAGCCCCGGACTAGCGGAAAGCACAGATACGCAGTATTTT; CDR3: CAISPGLAESTDTQYF
D: TRBD2; size: -; V: TRBV11-3; J: TRBJ2-1; DNA: TGTGCCAGCAGCTCCTCCAGGACTAGCGGGAACTACAATGAGCAGTTCTTC; CDR3: CASSSSRTSGNYNEQFF
D: -; size: -; V: TRBV19; J: TRBJ1-5; DNA: TGTGCCAGTTCTTCAGGGGGCAATCAGCCCCAGCATTTT; CDR3: CASSSGGNQPQHF
D: -; size: -; V: TRBV28; J: TRBJ2-3; DNA: TGTGCCAGCAGTTTTTCTACGGCTCGGACAGATACGCAGTATTTT; CDR3: CASSFSTARTDTQYF
D: -; size: few; V: TRBV2; J: TRBJ2-7; DNA: TGTGCCACCCGGACTTACTACGAGCAGTACTTC; CDR3: CATRTYYEQYF